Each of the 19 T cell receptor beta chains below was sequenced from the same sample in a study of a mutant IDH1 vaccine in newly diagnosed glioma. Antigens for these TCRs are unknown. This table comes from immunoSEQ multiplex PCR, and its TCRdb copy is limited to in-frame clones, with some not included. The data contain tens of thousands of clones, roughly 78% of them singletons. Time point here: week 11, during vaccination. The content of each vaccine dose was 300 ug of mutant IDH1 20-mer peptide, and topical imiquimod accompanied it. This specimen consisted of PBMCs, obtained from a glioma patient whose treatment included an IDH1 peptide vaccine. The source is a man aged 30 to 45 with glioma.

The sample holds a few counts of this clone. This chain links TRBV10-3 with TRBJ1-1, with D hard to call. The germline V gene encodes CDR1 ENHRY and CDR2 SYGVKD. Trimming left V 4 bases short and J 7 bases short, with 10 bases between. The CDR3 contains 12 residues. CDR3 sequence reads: CAISVILGEAFF. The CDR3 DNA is TGTGCCATCAGTGTTATACTGGGTGAAGCTTTCTTT.

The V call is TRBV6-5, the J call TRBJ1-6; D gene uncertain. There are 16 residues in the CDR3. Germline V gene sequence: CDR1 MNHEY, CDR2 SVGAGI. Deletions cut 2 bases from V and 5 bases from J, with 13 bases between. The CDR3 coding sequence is TGTGCCAGCAGTTACGAGGGATCCCTAGATAATTCACCCCTCCACTTT. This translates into CASSYEGSLDNSPLHF.

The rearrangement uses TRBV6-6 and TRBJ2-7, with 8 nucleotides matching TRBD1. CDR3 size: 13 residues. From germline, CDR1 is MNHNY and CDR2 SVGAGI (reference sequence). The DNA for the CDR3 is TGTGCAAGCCAGGGGGCAGGCAGTGGCGAGCAGTACTTC. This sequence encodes CASQGAGSGEQYF.

The CDR3 DNA follows: TGTGCCAGCAGCCATGGACTGGCTGGGGCTTTCTTT. Residues: CASSHGLAGAFF. The J gene is TRBJ1-1, the V gene TRBV7-9; D gene uncertain. Trimming stripped 5 bases from V and 11 bases from J, with 15 bases between. This CDR3 spans 12 amino acids. The germline V gene encodes CDR1 SEHNR and CDR2 FQNEAQ (reference sequence).

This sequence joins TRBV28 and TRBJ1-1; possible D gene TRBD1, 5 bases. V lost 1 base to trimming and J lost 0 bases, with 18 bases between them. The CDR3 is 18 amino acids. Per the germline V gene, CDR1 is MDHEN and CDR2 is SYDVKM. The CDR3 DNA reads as TGTGCCAGCAGTTTATCATTCTCGGACAAGACAATGAACACTGAAGCTTTCTTT. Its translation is CASSLSFSDKTMNTEAFF.

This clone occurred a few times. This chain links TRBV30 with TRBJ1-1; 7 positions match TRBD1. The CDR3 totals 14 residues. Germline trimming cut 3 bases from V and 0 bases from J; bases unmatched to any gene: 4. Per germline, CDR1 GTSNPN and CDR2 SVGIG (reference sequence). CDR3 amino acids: CAWRKGAMNTEAFF. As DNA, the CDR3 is TGTGCCTGGAGGAAGGGGGCTATGAACACTGAAGCTTTCTTT.

CDR3 region: CASSQSPQQFNEQFF. The CDR3, as DNA: TGCGCCAGCAGCCAGTCCCCGCAACAGTTTAATGAGCAGTTCTTC. The chain joins TRBV4-1 to TRBJ2-1; no reliable D call. Germline CDR1 and CDR2: MGHRA and YSYEKL. The V gene lost 3 bases and the J gene lost 7 bases, with 16 bases spanning the gap. This CDR3 region has 15 residues.

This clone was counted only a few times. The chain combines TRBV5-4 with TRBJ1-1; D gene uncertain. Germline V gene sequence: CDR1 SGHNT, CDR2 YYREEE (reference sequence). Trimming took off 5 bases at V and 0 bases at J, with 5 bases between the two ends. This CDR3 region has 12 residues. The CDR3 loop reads CASSLLNTEAFF. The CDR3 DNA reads TGTGCCAGCAGTCTCCTGAACACTGAAGCTTTCTTT.

The CDR3 bases are TGTGCCAGCAGTGAAGCTTGGACAGGGAAGGGCTATGGCTACACCTTC. Its translation is CASSEAWTGKGYGYTF. This sequence joins TRBV2 and TRBJ1-2, with 8 bases aligning to TRBD1. This CDR3 is built from 16 residues. Germline V CDR1 and CDR2: SNHLY, FYNNEI. V trimming: 0 bases; J trimming: 4 bases; junction bases outside the gene matches: 7. Filled out from reference TRBV2 and TRBJ1-2, the complete variable domain reads EPEVTQTPSHQVTQMGQEVILRCVPISNHLYFYWYRQILGQKVEFLVSFYNNEISEKSEIFDDQFSVERPDGSNFTLKIRSTKLEDSAMYFCASSEAWTGKGYGYTFGSGTRLTVV.

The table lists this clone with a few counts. CDR3 amino acids: CASSRRGVGQPQHF. CDR3 in DNA: TGTGCCAGCAGCCGGCGGGGGGTAGGTCAGCCCCAGCATTTT. J is TRBJ1-5 and V is TRBV14; a weak D match, TRBD1 (5 bases). This CDR3 contains 14 residues. V shed 4 bases and J shed 6 bases, with 13 bases lying between them. Germline lookup yields CDR1 SGHDN and CDR2 FVKESK.

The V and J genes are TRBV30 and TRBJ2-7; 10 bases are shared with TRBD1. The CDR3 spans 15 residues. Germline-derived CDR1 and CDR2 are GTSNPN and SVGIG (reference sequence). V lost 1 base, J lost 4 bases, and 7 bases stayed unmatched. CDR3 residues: CAWSDYGDRGYEQYF. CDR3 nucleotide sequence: TGTGCCTGGAGTGATTATGGGGACAGGGGTTACGAGCAGTACTTC.

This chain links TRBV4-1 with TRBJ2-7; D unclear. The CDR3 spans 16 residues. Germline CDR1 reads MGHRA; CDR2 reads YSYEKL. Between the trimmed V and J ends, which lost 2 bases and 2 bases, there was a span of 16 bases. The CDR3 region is CASSQSGTLVAYEQYF. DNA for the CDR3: TGCGCCAGCAGCCAAAGTGGAACCCTAGTCGCCTACGAGCAGTACTTC.

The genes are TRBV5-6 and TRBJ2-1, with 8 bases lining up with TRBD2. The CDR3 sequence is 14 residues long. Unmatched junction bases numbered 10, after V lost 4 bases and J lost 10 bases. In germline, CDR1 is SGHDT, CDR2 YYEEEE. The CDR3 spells CASSTTSGPWEQFF. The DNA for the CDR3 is TGTGCCAGCAGCACAACTAGCGGACCGTGGGAGCAGTTCTTC.

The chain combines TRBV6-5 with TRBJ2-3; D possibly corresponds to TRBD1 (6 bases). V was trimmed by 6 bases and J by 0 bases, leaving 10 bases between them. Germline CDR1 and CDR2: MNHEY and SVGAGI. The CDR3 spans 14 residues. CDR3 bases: TGTGCCAGCAGGCGTCAGGGGAGCACAGATACGCAGTATTTT. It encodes CASRRQGSTDTQYF.

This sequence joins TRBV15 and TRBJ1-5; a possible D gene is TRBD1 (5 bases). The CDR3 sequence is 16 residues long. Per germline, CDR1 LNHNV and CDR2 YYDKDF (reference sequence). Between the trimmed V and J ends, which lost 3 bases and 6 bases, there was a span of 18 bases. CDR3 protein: CATSRETEVRSQPQHF. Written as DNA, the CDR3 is TGTGCCACCAGCAGGGAGACAGAGGTTAGGAGTCAGCCCCAGCATTTT.

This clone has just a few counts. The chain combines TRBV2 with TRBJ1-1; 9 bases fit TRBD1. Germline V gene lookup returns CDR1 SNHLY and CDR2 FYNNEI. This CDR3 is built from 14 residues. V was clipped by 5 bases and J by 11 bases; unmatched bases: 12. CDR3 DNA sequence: TGTGCCAGCAGTCTAGTCCCGGGACAGGGAGGGGCTTTCTTT. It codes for CASSLVPGQGGAFF.

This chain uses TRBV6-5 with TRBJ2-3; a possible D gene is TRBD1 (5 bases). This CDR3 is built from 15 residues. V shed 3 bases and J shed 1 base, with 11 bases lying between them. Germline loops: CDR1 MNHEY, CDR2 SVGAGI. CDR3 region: CASSYRGSRTDTQYF. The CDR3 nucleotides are TGTGCCAGCAGTTATAGGGGATCACGCACAGATACGCAGTATTTT.

The CDR3 nucleotides are TGTGCCAGTAGTATTTACGAATCCGAGGGGGCGCAGACAGATACGCAGTATTTT. This gives the protein CASSIYESEGAQTDTQYF. The rearrangement joins TRBV19 to TRBJ2-3; TRBD1 matches at 7 bases. Germline CDR1 and CDR2: LNHDA and SQIVND (reference sequence). The length of the CDR3 is 18 residues. The ends lost 3 bases at V and 3 bases at J; junction bases unmatched: 15.

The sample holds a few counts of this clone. CDR3 in amino acids: CASSFETGGTEAFF. Written as DNA, the CDR3 is TGTGCCAGCAGCTTCGAGACAGGTGGCACTGAAGCTTTCTTT. V is TRBV7-9 and J is TRBJ1-1, with D maybe TRBD1 (6 bases). Trimming cost V 3 bases and J 4 bases, with 12 bases left between them. This CDR3 is built from 14 residues. From germline, CDR1 is SEHNR and CDR2 FQNEAQ (reference sequence).